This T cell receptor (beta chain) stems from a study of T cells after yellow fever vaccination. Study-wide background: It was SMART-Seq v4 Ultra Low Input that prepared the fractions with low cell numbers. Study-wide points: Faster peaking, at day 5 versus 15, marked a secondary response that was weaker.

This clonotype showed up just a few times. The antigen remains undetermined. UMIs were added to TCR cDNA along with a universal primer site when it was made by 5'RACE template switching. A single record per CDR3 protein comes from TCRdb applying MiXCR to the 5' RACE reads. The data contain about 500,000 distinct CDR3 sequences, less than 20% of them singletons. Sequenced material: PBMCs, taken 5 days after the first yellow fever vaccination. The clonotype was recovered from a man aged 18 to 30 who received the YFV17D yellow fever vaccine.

The CDR3 region has the DNA TGTGCCAGCAGCTCCCTGACTAGCGGGGCCTACGAGCAGTACTTC. Encoded protein: CASSSLTSGAYEQYF. The chain has TRBV7-2 and TRBJ2-7; 11 bases line up with TRBD2. V lost 4 bases, J lost 2 bases, and 4 bases stayed unmatched. The CDR3 has 15 amino acids. Germline V lookup: CDR1 SGHTA, CDR2 FQGNSA.